This T cell receptor (beta chain) stems from a study of T cells in Graves' hyperthyroidism and ophthalmopathy. Study-level findings and limits: The model anticipated ophthalmopathy a median about six months pre-onset. Blood also contained most expanded thyroid clonotypes above 0.001.

In this sample, this clonotype turned up many times. Its matching antigen is unknown. Pregnant or lactating patients were excluded, as were those with uncontrolled infection or other autoimmune disease. In making diagnoses, clinical symptoms, serum thyroxine and TRAb, thyroid ultrasound and orbital computed tomography were all used. CDR1 is DFQATT and CDR2 is SNEGSKA in the germline V gene (reference sequence). The CDR3 extends over 11 amino acids. V gave up 4 bases and J gave up 7 bases, with 11 bases separating them. The CDR3 regions of TCR beta were amplified from RNA transcripts. A first-round RT-PCR of the TCR CDR3 used the HTBI primer set. TCRdb fed the multiplex PCR reads into MiXCR, producing one record per CDR3 protein. The table has 450,000 to 700,000 distinct CDR3 sequences, under 60% seen once.

This sequence joins TRBV20-1 and TRBJ2-7, with D tentatively TRBD2 (5 bases). Specimen: peripheral blood or thyroid tissue (not recorded which). This sequence originates from an adult woman with Graves' disease, either hyperthyroidism or ophthalmopathy (not recorded which). The CDR3 sequence is CSAKGGYEQYF. The CDR3 DNA reads as TGCAGTGCTAAAGGAGGTTATGAGCAGTACTTC.